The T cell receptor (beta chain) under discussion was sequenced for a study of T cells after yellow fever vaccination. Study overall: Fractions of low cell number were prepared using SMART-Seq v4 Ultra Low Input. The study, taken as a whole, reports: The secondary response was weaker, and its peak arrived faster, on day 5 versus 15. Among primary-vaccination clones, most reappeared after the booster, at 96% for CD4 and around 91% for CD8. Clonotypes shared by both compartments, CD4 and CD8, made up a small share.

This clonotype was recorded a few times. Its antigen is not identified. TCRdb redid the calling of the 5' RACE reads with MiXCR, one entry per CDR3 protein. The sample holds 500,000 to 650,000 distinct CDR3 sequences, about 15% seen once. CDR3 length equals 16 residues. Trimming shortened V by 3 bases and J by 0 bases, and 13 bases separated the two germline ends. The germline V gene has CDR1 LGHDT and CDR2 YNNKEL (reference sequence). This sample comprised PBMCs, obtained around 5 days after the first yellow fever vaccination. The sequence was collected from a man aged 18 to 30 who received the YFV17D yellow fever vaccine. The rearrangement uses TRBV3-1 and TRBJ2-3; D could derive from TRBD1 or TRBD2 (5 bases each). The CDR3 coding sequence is TGTGCCAGCAGCCAGGGGCTAGCTGTTAGCACAGATACGCAGTATTTT. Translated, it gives CASSQGLAVSTDTQYF.